This TCR beta chain was retrieved from a study of T cell responses to AZD1222 COVID-19 vaccine. Study findings and constraints: Vaccination with two AZD1222 doses was followed by a rise in Spike-specific TCR breadth and depth. Donors skewed white British and female; clonal diversity was possibly underestimated.

Clones were read by immunoSEQ multiplex PCR, and TCRdb kept only the in-frame ones, dropping some. Found here are tens of thousands of clones, 80% to 90% of them singletons; the top ten hold 28%. This CDR3 spans 15 amino acids. Germline V gene data show CDR1 as SNHLY and CDR2 as FYNNEI. The junction had 12 bases not matched to a gene; V was cut back by 6 bases and J by 4 bases. On this clone itself: Its antigen is not identified.

The chain has TRBV2 and TRBJ2-7; the match to TRBD2 covers 7 bases. Sequences were derived from peripheral blood, sampled 28 days after the second AZD1222 dose. The sequence derives from an adult who received the AZD1222 COVID-19 vaccine. CDR3 bases: TGTGCCAGCAGCCCTAGGACGGGGGGATTTTACGAGCAGTACTTC. This encodes CASSPRTGGFYEQYF.